This TCR beta chain appears in the sequencing data of a study of molecular identifiers for immune sequencing clone quantification. Background on the study: In replicates, RNA taken from roughly 20,000 or 100,000 naive CD8 cells was divided five ways, and four portions underwent sequencing.

TCRdb independently ran MiXCR on the PCR reads; one entry per CDR3 protein. The table shows 350,000 or so distinct CDR3 sequences, with 20% to 25% occurring only once. The CDR3 spans 14 residues. Per the germline V gene, CDR1 is SQVTM and CDR2 is ANQGSEA. V was clipped by 1 base and J by 3 bases; unmatched bases: 2. A CD8+CD4-CCR7+CD45RA+ phenotype served as the sorting definition for naive CD8 T cells. This clonotype was observed many times. The J gene is TRBJ2-7, the V gene TRBV29-1; 11 nucleotides align to TRBD1. Source material: naive CD8+ T cells from blood, with Jurkat cell RNA spiked in. As to subset: FACS-sorted CD8+CD4-CCR7+CD45RA+ naive T cells. The TCR originated in a human donor in good health. Some libraries in this study had Jurkat cell RNA spiked in. The CDR3 region is CSVEAGTGGYEQYF. The CDR3 DNA reads TGCAGCGTTGAAGCCGGGACAGGGGGCTACGAGCAGTACTTC.